A selection of T cell receptor beta chains follows, all from one sample in a study of OX40 agonist ivuxolimab in advanced cancers. Data came from immunoSEQ multiplex PCR; TCRdb stores just in-frame clones and leaves some out. The sample holds roughly 110,000 clones, less than 95% seen once. This material consisted of CD4+ or CD8+ T cells sorted from blood, taken in a trial of the OX40 agonist ivuxolimab. These receptors all stem from an adult with an advanced solid tumor such as melanoma, head and neck, liver or kidney cancer. CDR3s include the opening cysteine and the closing phenylalanine or tryptophan. A D gene is named only where the DNA matches it firmly. Clone size is not always given. Where it is, it says once, few, many or a class for expanded clones.

v_call	cdr3_length	j_call	clone_size	d_call	cdr3_nt	cdr3_aa
TRBV29-1	13	TRBJ1-1	few	-	TGCAGCGTCCAACATACAGTCGGGACTGAAGCTTTCTTT	CSVQHTVGTEAFF
TRBV19	16	TRBJ1-6	-	-	TGTGCCAGTAGTGCGCAGGGGAGCTCCTATAATTCACCCCTCCACTTT	CASSAQGSSYNSPLHF
TRBV15	13	TRBJ1-1	few	-	TGTGCCACCAGCAGAGATCAGAGGGATGGGGCTTTCTTT	CATSRDQRDGAFF
TRBV25-1	15	TRBJ2-7	-	TRBD2	TGTGCCAGCAGTCCCGGGGGGGCCAGATCCTACGAGCAGTACTTC	CASSPGGARSYEQYF
TRBV7-8	13	TRBJ1-1	-	-	TGTGCCAGCACGCTACAGCCAAACACTGAAGCTTTCTTT	CASTLQPNTEAFF
TRBV11-2	16	TRBJ2-5	-	TRBD1	TGTGCCAGCAGCCAATCCGGGACAGGGTCGTGGGAGACCCAGTACTTC	CASSQSGTGSWETQYF
TRBV28	16	TRBJ2-5	once	TRBD2	TGTGCCAGCAGTTTAGGGCTAGCGGGGGTGCAAGAGACCCAGTACTTC	CASSLGLAGVQETQYF
TRBV5-5	13	TRBJ1-4	-	-	TGTGCCAGCAGCGTCGGTAATAATGAAAAACTGTTTTTT	CASSVGNNEKLFF
TRBV2	16	TRBJ2-1	-	TRBD1	TGTGCCAGCAGGGGGACCGGGACAGGGTCCTACAATGAGCAGTTCTTC	CASRGTGTGSYNEQFF
TRBV7-2	15	TRBJ1-5	-	-	TGTGCCAGCAGCTTAGACGGTTATAGCAATCAGCCCCAGCATTTT	CASSLDGYSNQPQHF
TRBV30	10	TRBJ2-7	-	-	TGTGCCTGGAGTTCTTACGAGCAGTACTTC	CAWSSYEQYF
TRBV5-1	12	TRBJ2-7	-	TRBD1	TGCGCCAGCAGCCAGGACAGGGACGAGCAGTACTTC	CASSQDRDEQYF
TRBV5-8	13	TRBJ1-6	once	-	TGTGCCAGCAGCTTGGAACCTAATTCACCCCTCCACTTT	CASSLEPNSPLHF
TRBV18	16	TRBJ1-1	-	-	TGTGCCAGCTCACAGGAAACAGGTTCTTCGAACACTGAAGCTTTCTTT	CASSQETGSSNTEAFF
TRBV18	12	TRBJ2-2	few	-	TGTGCCAGCTCACCGAACACCGGGGAGCTGTTTTTT	CASSPNTGELFF
TRBV7-3	13	TRBJ1-1	-	-	TGTGCCAGCAGCTTATTGATGAACACTGAAGCTTTCTTT	CASSLLMNTEAFF
TRBV5-1	13	TRBJ2-7	-	-	TGCGCCAGCAGCTTTAGGGATCTCTACGAGCAGTACTTC	CASSFRDLYEQYF
TRBV5-1	17	TRBJ1-3	-	-	TGCGCCAGCAGCTTGGCCTTAGGGGGGTTCTCTGGAAACACCATATATTTT	CASSLALGGFSGNTIYF
TRBV4-3	15	TRBJ1-2	-	-	TGCGCCAGCAGCCAAGATGGCGGCAGGGCCTATGGCTACACCTTC	CASSQDGGRAYGYTF
TRBV27	16	TRBJ1-4	-	-	TGTGCCAGCAGCGAAAATCAGGGGATAACTAATGAAAAACTGTTTTTT	CASSENQGITNEKLFF
TRBV25-1	14	TRBJ2-7	-	-	TGTGCCAGCAGAGAGACAGGCATGGGCTACGAGCAGTACTTC	CASRETGMGYEQYF
TRBV5-4	15	TRBJ2-5	-	TRBD1	TGTGCCAGCAGGGGCACAGGGGGAAAGGGAGAGACCCAGTACTTC	CASRGTGGKGETQYF
TRBV30	13	TRBJ2-7	-	-	TGTGCCTGGAGTGCCCAGGGGCCGCGCGAGCAGTACTTC	CAWSAQGPREQYF
TRBV4-2	15	TRBJ1-5	-	-	TGTGCCAGCAGCCAAGATGATACCTATGGTCAGCCCCAGCATTTT	CASSQDDTYGQPQHF
TRBV10-1	16	TRBJ2-7	-	-	TGCGCCAGCAGTGAGTCGATCGGGGCAAGCTCCTACGAGCAGTACTTC	CASSESIGASSYEQYF
TRBV7-2	16	TRBJ2-1	-	TRBD2	TGTGCCAGCAGCTCGAGACTAGCGGGAGGGTACAATGAGCAGTTCTTC	CASSSRLAGGYNEQFF
TRBV7-2	14	TRBJ2-7	few	-	TGTGCCAGCAGCTTTCCCCTTGGTAAGGCCGAGCAGTACTTC	CASSFPLGKAEQYF
TRBV18	14	TRBJ2-7	-	-	TGTGCCAGCTCACCACCGACACTCACCTACGAGCAGTACTTC	CASSPPTLTYEQYF
TRBV9	14	TRBJ2-4	-	-	TGTGCCAGCAGCGACGGGGGTCAGCAAAACATTCAGTACTTC	CASSDGGQQNIQYF
TRBV5-1	15	TRBJ2-7	few	-	TGCGCCAGCAGCTGGGCTGGTGGCGGTTCCTACGAGCAGTACTTC	CASSWAGGGSYEQYF
TRBV28	14	TRBJ2-7	once	-	TGTGCCAGCAACCTCGGGGGCAGGTCCTACGAGCAGTACTTC	CASNLGGRSYEQYF
TRBV30	14	TRBJ2-7	-	TRBD1	TGTGCCTGGAGTGTAGGGACAGGGGGCGGCGAGCAGTACTTC	CAWSVGTGGGEQYF
TRBV6-5	14	TRBJ2-5	-	-	TGTGCCAGCAGTTACTCATGGCTCCAAGAGACCCAGTACTTC	CASSYSWLQETQYF
TRBV5-1	17	TRBJ1-1	-	-	TGCGCCAGCAGCTTAGTGAAGGGGGGCAGAACGACTGAAGTAGCTTTCTTT	CASSLVKGGRTTEVAFF
TRBV5-6	14	TRBJ2-3	-	-	TGTGCCAGCGGCCTTACAAGGAGCACAGATACGCAGTATTTT	CASGLTRSTDTQYF
TRBV18	15	TRBJ1-1	-	-	TGTGCCAGCTCACCTCCTGGGCACGCGAACACTGAAGCTTTCTTT	CASSPPGHANTEAFF
TRBV4-2	14	TRBJ1-1	few	-	TGTGCCAGCAGCCAGCTTTTCAGAGGGACTGAAGCTTTCTTT	CASSQLFRGTEAFF
TRBV30	13	TRBJ2-7	-	TRBD1	TGTGCCGCCTCCCAGGGGGACCCCTACGAGCAGTACTTC	CAASQGDPYEQYF
TRBV30	15	TRBJ1-6	-	-	TGTGCCTGTTTCGTGTGGGGCGCGAATAATTCACCCCTCCACTTT	CACFVWGANNSPLHF
TRBV7-9	14	TRBJ1-5	few	TRBD1	TGTGCCAGCAGCGCGGACAGGGCCGAACAGCCCCAGCATTTT	CASSADRAEQPQHF
TRBV15	16	TRBJ1-4	-	-	TGTGCCACCAGCAGAGATGTACGGGCAACTAATGAAAAACTGTTTTTT	CATSRDVRATNEKLFF
TRBV6-6	15	TRBJ1-2	few	TRBD1	TGTGCCAGCAGTCTTACCGGACAGGGAGGGTATGGCTACACCTTC	CASSLTGQGGYGYTF
TRBV19	12	TRBJ1-2	-	-	TGTGCCAGTAGTAAGGGCAATTATGGCTACACCTTC	CASSKGNYGYTF
TRBV4-2	14	TRBJ2-3	few	-	TGTGCCAGCAGCCGTGGGGGGTTTTGGGATACGCAGTATTTT	CASSRGGFWDTQYF
TRBV7-9	15	TRBJ2-5	-	-	TGTGCCAGCAGCTTAGTATGGACAGTGAAAGAGACCCAGTACTTC	CASSLVWTVKETQYF
TRBV4-3	17	TRBJ1-5	once	-	TGCGCCAGCAGCCATTGGGGCGGGGGCCAGGGCAATCAGCCCCAGCATTTT	CASSHWGGGQGNQPQHF
TRBV28	14	TRBJ1-5	-	-	TGTGCCAGCAACCGGGGGAAGGGCAATCAGCCCCAGCATTTT	CASNRGKGNQPQHF
TRBV7-2	15	TRBJ1-2	-	-	TGTGCCAGCAGCCCTTCTCGAGGACCGCGGCATGGCTACACCTTC	CASSPSRGPRHGYTF